This entry concerns a single T cell receptor (beta chain). Germline CDR1 is SGHVS and CDR2 is FQNEAQ. V shed 6 bases, J shed 3 bases, and the junction held 6 bases outside the gene matches. This CDR3 comprises 15 residues. Here immunoSEQ multiplex PCR was the method, and the copy in TCRdb shows in-frame clones only, minus some. The data contain 110,000 or so clones, about 75% of them seen just once; the ten biggest clones take up less than 20%. This sample is drawn from a study of blood T cell repertoires in COVID-19. This chain connects TRBV7-8 to TRBJ1-3, with 9 bases matching TRBD1. This clonotype was sampled from a woman aged 70-85 years with acute or convalescent COVID-19. The sample comprised peripheral blood. CDR3 nucleotide sequence: TGTGCCAGCAGAGGGGGACAGGGAGGTGGAAACACCATATATTTT. It codes for CASRGGQGGGNTIYF.